This T cell receptor beta chain was identified during a study of T cell repertoires in cytomegalovirus infection. Broader study findings: CMV-specific TCR beta clonotypes restricted by HLA-C dominated the ex vivo response.

TCRdb recomputed calls from the reads with MiXCR, one row per CDR3 protein. The table includes around 300,000 distinct CDR3 sequences, less than 25% detected once. To note about this clonotype: The target antigen is unknown.

Germline V gives CDR1 DFQATT, CDR2 SNEGSKA (reference sequence). V dropped 5 bases and J dropped 4; count of bases not matched to a gene: 6. The CDR3 is 14 residues long. This specimen consisted of cultured PBMCs, obtained from culture after CMV antigen stimulation. The TCR comes from a human donor in good health (CMV status not recorded). Some clones in this sample may be carry-over from other donors' samples. This chain uses TRBV20-1 with TRBJ2-3; 10 bases are shared with TRBD2. CDR3 coding DNA: TGCAGTGCTGGGACTAGCGTGGGGTCAGATACGCAGTATTTT. Protein product: CSAGTSVGSDTQYF.